Sequencing of this TCR beta chain was carried out in a study of spatial heterogeneity in lung cancer. Study-wide context: Sequenced follow-up PBMC samples came a median of approximately 2 years after resection, where available. Alpha-chain sequences were consistently detected in smaller numbers than beta-chain sequences. For the average unique TCR and UMI combination, more than 8.5 occurrences appeared in raw reads. Overall study results and limits: Tumor TCRs that were ubiquitous and expanded showed up in blood more at resection than follow-up.

The table lists this clonotype with many counts. Antigen unknown. This CDR3 comprises 16 residues. J was trimmed by 5 bases and V by 0 bases; bases with no gene match: 8. Germline V lookup: CDR1 SNHLY, CDR2 FYNNEI. Described time point: blood at routine non-recurrence follow-up after resection. Without sorting, whole RNA was sequenced from tumor, nontumor lung or frozen PBMC. In TCRdb, the 5' RACE reads were re-called with MiXCR into one record per CDR3 protein. Here the sample spans 20,000 to 30,000 distinct CDR3 sequences, approximately 5.6% being singletons. The genes are TRBV2 and TRBJ1-2; 8 bases are shared with TRBD1. The clonotype originates from a male donor with early-stage non-small cell lung cancer. The material sequenced was PBMCs, taken at follow-up. CDR3 sequence reads: CASSEAPGQGAYGYTF. The CDR3 DNA is TGTGCCAGCAGTGAAGCCCCTGGGCAGGGGGCGTATGGCTACACCTTC.